The 13 T cell receptor beta chains below were found in one sample sequenced in a study of metastatic and nonmetastatic thyroid tumors. MiXCR re-clonotyped the PCR reads for TCRdb. The profile shows roughly 35,000 clones, about 15% of them singletons. Patients underwent thyroid surgery, and none had received any treatment before it. The sample comprised blood. The receptors stem from a female donor with papillary thyroid cancer or a benign thyroid nodule (not recorded which). Some clones in this sample may be carry-over from other donors' samples.

This clone was detected ten times or more. The J gene is TRBJ2-5, the V gene TRBV12-3 or TRBV12-4; tentative D call: TRBD1 (6 bases). The V end lost 6 bases, the J end lost 5 bases, and 16 bases lay between the germline ends. The CDR3 totals 14 residues. CDR3 region: CASSPTGIAETQYF. Written as DNA, the CDR3 is TGTGCCAGCAGCCCCACAGGGATCGCCGAGACCCAGTACTTC.

This clone was detected ten times or more. The chain links TRBV11-2 to TRBJ2-2; possible D gene TRBD2, 5 bases. Trimming took off 5 bases at V and 4 bases at J, with 14 bases between the two ends. CDR1 is SGHAT, CDR2 FQNNGV, per germline. The CDR3 is made up of 15 amino acids. The CDR3 region is CASSGRLSSTGELFF. DNA for the CDR3: TGTGCCAGCAGCGGGAGACTATCGTCCACCGGGGAGCTGTTTTTT.

This clone occurred a few times. The chain recombines TRBV20-1 with TRBJ2-7; TRBD2 matches at 7 bases. The CDR3 is 14 residues long. The germline CDR1 and CDR2 sequences are DFQATT and SNEGSKA (reference sequence). V was pared by 0 bases and J by 5 bases, with 7 bases of the junction left unmatched. CDR3 bases: TGCAGTGCTAGAGATGGAGCGGGAAAGAACGAGCAGTACTTC. Translating it yields CSARDGAGKNEQYF.

This clone has a count of ten or more. The chain links TRBV15 to TRBJ1-5; D is ambiguous. Germline-derived CDR1 and CDR2 are LNHNV and YYDKDF (reference sequence). The CDR3 covers 12 residues. The germline V and J ends were trimmed by 0 bases and 7 bases, with 4 bases remaining between them. DNA for the CDR3: TGTGCCACCAGCAGAGATTTGCAGCCCCAGCATTTT. This encodes CATSRDLQPQHF. The entire variable domain, with the rest obtained from reference TRBV15 and TRBJ1-5, is as follows: DAMVIQNPRYQVTQFGKPVTLSCSQTLNHNVMYWYQQKSSQAPKLLFHYYDKDFNNEADTPDNFQSRRPNTSFCFLDIRSPGLGDTAMYLCATSRDLQPQHFGDGTRLSIL.

V usage is TRBV20-1 and J usage is TRBJ2-1; no clear D gene. V was clipped by 0 bases and J by 2 bases, with 17 bases between them. The CDR3 loop spans 17 amino acids. The V gene's germline CDR1 is DFQATT and CDR2 SNEGSKA (reference sequence). CDR3 nucleotide sequence: TGCAGTGCTAGAGATCCCAAACTATCCCCTCCCTACAATGAGCAGTTCTTC. Translated, it gives CSARDPKLSPPYNEQFF.

This clone was seen many times. Being one base from a much bigger clone, this may be a read error. Different DNA sequences within this sample yield the same CDR3. The chain links TRBV6-1 to TRBJ2-5, with D unclear. The CDR3 loop spans 16 amino acids. The germline CDR1 and CDR2 sequences are MNHNS and SASEGT. This chain's CDR3 is CASSEALSRFQETQYF. As DNA, the CDR3 is TGTGCCAGCAGCGAAGCGCTGTCGAGGTTCCAAGAGACCCAGTACTTC.

This clone was detected many times. The J gene is TRBJ2-7, the V gene TRBV30; tentatively, D is TRBD1 or TRBD2 (5 bases each). Deletions cut 4 bases from V and 4 bases from J, with 26 bases between. CDR3 length: 17 amino acids. CDR1 and CDR2 from the germline V gene are GTSNPN and SVGIG (reference sequence). The CDR3 protein is CAWTGAPNRDGAYEQYF. In DNA form, the CDR3 reads TGTGCCTGGACCGGGGCACCTAACCGGGACGGAGCGTACGAGCAGTACTTC.

The chain recombines TRBV6-1 with TRBJ2-7, with D uncertain. Trimming left V 11 bases short and J 3 bases short, with 20 bases between. CDR1 is MNHNS, CDR2 SASEGT, per germline. The CDR3 has 14 amino acids. In nucleotides, the CDR3 is TGTGCCGCACGATGGTCGTCATGTGGCTACGAGCAGTACTTC. It is translated as CAARWSSCGYEQYF.

This clone has only a few counts. This could be a read error, since a much larger clone is one nucleotide away. Other DNA sequences in this specimen translate into the identical CDR3. The chain carries TRBV5-4 and TRBJ1-2; D uncertain. This CDR3 has 13 amino acids. CDR1 is SGHNT and CDR2 is YYREEE in the germline V gene (reference sequence). Between the trimmed V and J ends, which lost 1 base and 5 bases, there was a span of 9 bases. CDR3 protein: CASSLNTAYGYTF. CDR3 nucleotide sequence: TGTGCCAGCAGCTTGAATACGGCATATGGCTACACCTTC.

This chain connects TRBV28 to TRBJ1-1, with 7 bases matching TRBD1. The CDR3 loop spans 12 amino acids. The germline V gene encodes CDR1 MDHEN and CDR2 SYDVKM. With V trimmed by 7 bases and J by 7 bases, 6 bases remained unmatched. The chain's CDR3 is CASMGQYLEAFF. In DNA form, the CDR3 reads TGTGCCAGCATGGGACAGTACCTTGAAGCTTTCTTT.

This clone has more than one count but fewer than ten. J is TRBJ2-7 and V is TRBV2; D gene uncertain. Between the trimmed V and J ends, which lost 8 bases and 0 bases, there was a span of 8 bases. This CDR3 has 12 amino acids. CDR1 is SNHLY, CDR2 FYNNEI, per germline. CDR3 loop: CASAKSSYEQYF. Written as DNA, the CDR3 is TGTGCCAGCGCGAAGAGCTCCTACGAGCAGTACTTC.

The chain carries TRBV29-1 and TRBJ2-1; 10 nucleotides align to TRBD2. Germline assignment: CDR1 SQVTM and CDR2 ANQGSEA. The CDR3 covers 15 residues. J gave up 2 bases and V 5 bases, and 6 bases lay outside the gene matches. The chain's CDR3 is CSVYSGRVTYNEQFF. CDR3 coding DNA: TGCAGCGTTTACAGCGGGAGGGTAACCTACAATGAGCAGTTCTTC.

This clone was recorded many times. This chain's CDR3 is CASSSGFNTEAFF. The CDR3 bases are TGTGCCAGCAGTAGTGGATTTAACACTGAAGCTTTCTTT. The chain uses TRBV6-1 and TRBJ1-1; D is ambiguous. Germline V gene lookup returns CDR1 MNHNS and CDR2 SASEGT. Trimming took off 5 bases at V and 2 bases at J, with 9 bases between the two ends. This CDR3 is 13 amino acids long.